This is a list of T cell receptor beta chains from one sample in a study of T cell responses to AZD1222 COVID-19 vaccine. Sequenced by immunoSEQ multiplex PCR; TCRdb stores in-frame clones only, minus some. Among 150,000 to 200,000 clones listed, approximately 90% were seen once. The sample here was peripheral blood, taken on day 0 of AZD1222 vaccination. The receptors were sampled from an adult in good health. CDR3s include the opening cysteine and the closing phenylalanine or tryptophan. Each record gives: J gene, V gene, clone size, D gene, CDR3 DNA, CDR3 protein. A D gene is named only where the DNA matches it firmly. Part of the rows lack a size; the others show once, few, many or a class for expanded clones.

TRBJ2-3 | TRBV3-1/TRBV3-2 | . | TRBD2 | TGTGCCAGCAGCCACAGACTAGCGGGGTTAGACGATACGCAGTATTTT | CASSHRLAGLDDTQYF
TRBJ1-5 | TRBV11-2 | . | . | TGTGCCAGCAGCCTAAATCAGGGTGGGGATCAGCCCCAGCATTTT | CASSLNQGGDQPQHF
TRBJ1-5 | TRBV6-2/TRBV6-3 | . | . | TGTGCCAGCAGTTACCAAAGTCAGCCCCAGCATTTT | CASSYQSQPQHF
TRBJ2-5 | TRBV11-1 | . | TRBD2 | TGTGCCAGCAGCTTAGTTGCGGGGGAGGAGACCCAGTACTTC | CASSLVAGEETQYF
TRBJ1-5 | TRBV21-1 | . | . | TGTGCCAGCAGCAAAACGGACAGCGATCAGCCCCAGCATTTT | CASSKTDSDQPQHF
TRBJ1-5 | TRBV19 | few | . | TGTGCCAGCTCCGAGACAGCTAGCAATCAGCCCCAGCATTTT | CASSETASNQPQHF
TRBJ1-2 | TRBV6-1 | . | . | TGTGCCAGCAGTGAAGCGCCCGGGACAATTTATGGCTACACCTTC | CASSEAPGTIYGYTF
TRBJ1-2 | TRBV3-1/TRBV3-2 | . | . | TGTGCCAGCAGCCAAGAAGACAGGTCCTATGGCTACACCTTC | CASSQEDRSYGYTF
TRBJ2-7 | TRBV6-5 | . | TRBD2 | TGTGCCAGCAGTTGGATGGGTAGCGGGACCCAAAGGGAGCAGTACTTC | CASSWMGSGTQREQYF
TRBJ2-5 | TRBV5-1 | . | TRBD2 | TGCGCCAGCAGCTTGACGACTAGCGGAGGGGAGACCCAGTACTTC | CASSLTTSGGETQYF
TRBJ1-1 | TRBV5-4 | . | TRBD1 | TGTGCCAGCAGCTTGGGAACCAGAGGGGGACAGGGGGCCACTGAAGCTTTCTTT | CASSLGTRGGQGATEAFF
TRBJ1-3 | TRBV7-2 | . | . | TGTGCCAGCCAGGGAGGCTCCTTCTCTGGAAACACCATATATTTT | CASQGGSFSGNTIYF
TRBJ1-6 | TRBV4-1 | few | . | TGCGCCAGCAGCCAAGATACCTTGCCGCCCCTCCACTTT | CASSQDTLPPLHF
TRBJ2-2 | TRBV25-1 | . | . | TGTGCCAGCCGGAACGGGGACACCGACACCGGGGAGCTGTTTTTT | CASRNGDTDTGELFF
TRBJ2-7 | TRBV9 | . | . | TGTGCCAGCAGCGTAGCCGGGGGTGGACGCGAGCAGTACTTC | CASSVAGGGREQYF
TRBJ1-1 | TRBV7-9 | . | . | TGTGCCAGCAGCCGAACTGACAATGAAGCTTTCTTT | CASSRTDNEAFF
TRBJ1-5 | TRBV10-2 | . | . | TGCGCCAGCAGTGAGTCGGGACCCCGTACCTCTAGCAATCAGCCCCAGCATTTT | CASSESGPRTSSNQPQHF
TRBJ1-1 | TRBV18 | . | TRBD1 | TGTGCCAGCTCACCACTTGACAGGGCCACTGAAGCTTTCTTT | CASSPLDRATEAFF
TRBJ1-4 | TRBV29-1 | . | TRBD1 | TGCAGCGTTGGGGACGGGACAGGGAATGAAAAACTGTTTTTT | CSVGDGTGNEKLFF
TRBJ1-3 | TRBV6-5 | . | . | TGTGCCAGCAGCCCGGTTTCAACGAGAGGAAACACCATATATTTT | CASSPVSTRGNTIYF
TRBJ2-4 | TRBV21-1 | . | . | TGTGCCAGCAGCGCCCGGGACAGTCCAGTGGTTGACATTCAGTACTTC | CASSARDSPVVDIQYF
TRBJ2-3 | TRBV3-1/TRBV3-2 | . | . | TGTGCCAGCAGTCATGCTACAGGCACAGATACGCAGTATTTT | CASSHATGTDTQYF
TRBJ2-5 | TRBV7-9 | . | . | TGTGCCAGCAGCAGCGGAGAGACCCAGTACTTC | CASSSGETQYF
TRBJ2-6 | TRBV28 | . | . | TGTGCCAGCAGTTTTTACTCTGGGGCCAACGTCCTGACTTTC | CASSFYSGANVLTF
TRBJ1-6 | TRBV2 | . | TRBD1 | TGTGCGAGCCAGGGGGACTATAATTCACCCCTCCACTTT | CASQGDYNSPLHF
TRBJ2-7 | TRBV28 | . | TRBD1 | TGTGCCAGCAGCTACCGGGACAGACACTACGAGCAGTACTTC | CASSYRDRHYEQYF
TRBJ2-2 | TRBV29-1 | . | . | TGCAGCGTTGCTCGAGGATTAGGGCCAGGGGAGCTGTTTTTT | CSVARGLGPGELFF
TRBJ2-1 | TRBV3-1/TRBV3-2 | . | . | TGTGCCAGCAGCTTCGCGGGTTACAATGAGCAGTTCTTC | CASSFAGYNEQFF
TRBJ2-7 | TRBV7-2 | . | TRBD2 | TGTGCCAGCAGCTCATTGACTAGCGGGAACGACGAGCAGTACTTC | CASSSLTSGNDEQYF
TRBJ2-1 | TRBV11-2 | . | . | TGTGCCAGCAGCTCGTTCGGGGGTTTAGGAAATGAGCAGTTCTTC | CASSSFGGLGNEQFF
TRBJ1-6 | TRBV5-6 | . | . | TGTGCCAGCAGCTTGGATCCAAATAATTCACCCCTCCACTTT | CASSLDPNNSPLHF
TRBJ2-5 | TRBV2 | . | . | TGTGCCAGCAGTGGGGGGACCGGAGAGACCCAGTACTTC | CASSGGTGETQYF
TRBJ1-5 | TRBV27 | . | . | TGTGCCAGCAGTGCCGTCTACGTTGGGGCCAATCAGCCCCAGCATTTT | CASSAVYVGANQPQHF
TRBJ2-7 | TRBV11-2 | . | TRBD2 | TGTGCCAGCAGCTCTCGTCGGGTACTAGCGGGGGGCTGGTACGAGCAGTACTTC | CASSSRRVLAGGWYEQYF
TRBJ1-2 | TRBV3-1/TRBV3-2 | . | . | TGTGCCAGCAGCCAAGAAGGACGGGGGTATGGCTACACCTTC | CASSQEGRGYGYTF
TRBJ1-5 | TRBV28 | . | TRBD1 | TGTGCCAGCAGTTCCGGACAGGGGGAAAATCAGCCCCAGCATTTT | CASSSGQGENQPQHF
TRBJ1-1 | TRBV28 | . | TRBD1 | TGTGCCATCAAGACAGGGGGTCTGAACACTGAAGCTTTCTTT | CAIKTGGLNTEAFF
TRBJ1-2 | TRBV30 | . | . | TGTGCCTGGAGTAAAGGGGGATACTATGGCTACACCTTC | CAWSKGGYYGYTF
TRBJ2-7 | TRBV29-1 | once | TRBD1 | TGCAGCGTGGCCGGGACAGTCAAGGCCTACGAGCAGTACTTC | CSVAGTVKAYEQYF
TRBJ2-6 | TRBV19 | . | . | TGTGCCAGTATCGACCCAAGCTCTGGGGCCAACGTCCTGACTTTC | CASIDPSSGANVLTF
TRBJ1-5 | TRBV19 | . | . | TGTGCCAGTAGTATGGGCAGATATAGCAATCAGCCCCAGCATTTT | CASSMGRYSNQPQHF
TRBJ2-1 | TRBV18 | few | . | TGTGCCAGCTCACCAAGAGGACTGTCGACCGGGGACAATGAGCAGTTCTTC | CASSPRGLSTGDNEQFF
TRBJ2-7 | TRBV19 | . | . | TGTGCCAGTAATAGTGCAGAAACCCCCTACGAGCAGTACTTC | CASNSAETPYEQYF
TRBJ1-4 | TRBV30 | . | . | TGTGCCTGGACACGGGCTAATGAAAAACTGTTTTTT | CAWTRANEKLFF
TRBJ2-1 | TRBV3-1/TRBV3-2 | once | TRBD2 | TGTGCCAGCACCCCGGGACTACTCCGGTTTAGTTCCCACAATGAGCAGTTCTTC | CASTPGLLRFSSHNEQFF
TRBJ2-2 | TRBV30 | . | . | TGTGCCTGGAAGTTGGAGCGCGACACCGGGGAGCTGTTTTTT | CAWKLERDTGELFF
TRBJ2-1 | TRBV5-1 | . | . | TGCGCCAGCAGAGGGGCCAAAAATGAGCAGTTCTTC | CASRGAKNEQFF
TRBJ1-2 | TRBV5-6 | . | . | TGTGCCAGCAGCTTGGCCATAACCGCGGGGGGGCTTTTTGGCTACACCTTC | CASSLAITAGGLFGYTF
TRBJ2-1 | TRBV6-5 | . | . | TGTGCCAGCAGTTACGGCATAGGAAACAATGAGCAGTTCTTC | CASSYGIGNNEQFF
TRBJ1-2 | TRBV28 | . | TRBD1 | TGTGCCAGCAGTACCCCCCGTGACAGGGGAGGGTATGGCTACACCTTC | CASSTPRDRGGYGYTF
TRBJ2-2 | TRBV6-5 | . | TRBD2 | TGTGCCAGCAGGGTAGCGGGAGTGAGCACCGGGGAGCTGTTTTTT | CASRVAGVSTGELFF
TRBJ1-6 | TRBV6-5 | once | . | TGTGCCAGCAGTTACTACGGAAGCTATAATTCACCCCTCCACTTT | CASSYYGSYNSPLHF
TRBJ2-1 | TRBV24-1 | few | . | TGTGCCACCAGTGACCCAGTACAGGGATCGGGTGAGCAGTTCTTC | CATSDPVQGSGEQFF